What follows is one T cell receptor beta chain and its context. The data derive from a study of OX40 agonist ivuxolimab in advanced cancers. This table comes from immunoSEQ multiplex PCR, and its TCRdb copy is limited to in-frame clones, with some not included. Counted here are around 50,000 clones, 75% to 90% occurring once; the ten biggest clones make up approximately 0.69%. The germline gives CDR1 MNHNS, CDR2 SASEGT. Trimming left V 2 bases short and J 6 bases short, with 14 bases between. The CDR3 runs 15 residues. This chain uses TRBV6-1 with TRBJ2-1, with D possibly TRBD2 on 6 matching bases. Sequenced here: CD4+ or CD8+ T cells sorted from blood, sampled in a trial of the OX40 agonist ivuxolimab. The origin of this receptor is an adult with an advanced solid tumor such as melanoma, head and neck, liver or kidney cancer. CDR3 residues: CASSETTRRGNEQFF. CDR3 nucleotides: TGTGCCAGCAGTGAAACGACTAGACGGGGCAATGAGCAGTTCTTC.